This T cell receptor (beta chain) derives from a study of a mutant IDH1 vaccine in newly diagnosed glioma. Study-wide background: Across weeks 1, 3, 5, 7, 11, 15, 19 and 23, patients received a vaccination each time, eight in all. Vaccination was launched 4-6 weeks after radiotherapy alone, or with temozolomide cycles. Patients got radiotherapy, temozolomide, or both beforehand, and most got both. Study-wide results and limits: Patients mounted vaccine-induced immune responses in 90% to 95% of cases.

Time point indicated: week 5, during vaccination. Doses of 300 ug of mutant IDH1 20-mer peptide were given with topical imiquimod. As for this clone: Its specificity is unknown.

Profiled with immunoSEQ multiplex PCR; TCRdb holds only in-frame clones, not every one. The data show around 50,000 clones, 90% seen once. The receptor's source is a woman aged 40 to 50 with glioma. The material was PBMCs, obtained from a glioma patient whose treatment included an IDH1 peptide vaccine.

This CDR3 is CASSSPGTPYEQYF. CDR3 sequence (DNA): TGTGCCAGCAGTTCCCCCGGGACCCCCTACGAGCAGTACTTC. The chain uses TRBV28 and TRBJ2-7; D is perhaps TRBD1 or TRBD2 (5 bases each). The CDR3 runs to 14 residues. Between the trimmed V and J ends, which lost 4 bases and 2 bases, there was a span of 12 bases. Per germline, CDR1 MDHEN and CDR2 SYDVKM.